In its sample, the clone carrying this T cell receptor beta chain was seen a few times. Its specificity is not known. This sample stems from a study of T cells in Graves' hyperthyroidism and ophthalmopathy. Study results and caveats: Ophthalmopathy was model-predicted a median 6.5 months pre-onset.

The ends lost 3 bases at V and 6 bases at J; junction bases unmatched: 4. The CDR3 spans 14 residues. Germline V gene data show CDR1 as MNHEY and CDR2 as SMNVEV (reference sequence). TCR beta CDR3 regions were amplified from RNA transcripts. With the HTBI primer set, the TCR CDR3 went through a first round of RT-PCR. TCRdb re-analysed the multiplex PCR reads in MiXCR, keeping a single row per CDR3 protein. The sample contains 690,000 or so distinct CDR3 sequences, 18% of which appear only once. The source material was blood. This clonotype was sampled from a woman aged 50 to 60 with Graves' hyperthyroidism that later progressed to Graves' ophthalmopathy. V gene TRBV27 combines with J gene TRBJ2-7; 11 positions agree with TRBD2. The CDR3 coding sequence is TGTGCCAGCAGTTTCGTAGCGGGGGGGCTCGAGCAGTACTTC. Amino acid sequence: CASSFVAGGLEQYF.